This TCR beta chain was observed in a study of a mutant IDH1 vaccine in newly diagnosed glioma (dated by TCRdb to the early 2020s). A note on the overall study: Vaccination was initiated 4-6 weeks after radiotherapy alone, or concurrently with temozolomide cycles in the chemotherapy-containing groups. The approximately 32 treated patients were approximately 60% male and roughly 40% female, with a mean age of approximately 38 years. Before enrollment, most patients had been given radiochemotherapy with temozolomide as standard therapy, while the rest had received either radiotherapy alone or temozolomide alone. The week-35 safety follow-up was designated visit V12, and the week-47 end of study was designated visit V13. Peripheral blood was collected at six visits: V03 (baseline), V05, V07, V10, V12 and V13. Longitudinal TCRB deep sequencing was performed for roughly 25 treated patients wherever samples were available for exploratory analyses.

The intended sense of this specimen's time point label: week 47, end of study. Each vaccine dose, consisting of 300 ug of a 20-mer mutant IDH1 peptide in Montanide, was administered subcutaneously with topical imiquimod. Patients received eight vaccinations in weeks 1, 3, 5, 7, 11, 15, 19 and 23, corresponding to visits V03 through V10. The donors had newly diagnosed IDH1-mutant astrocytomas of WHO grade 3 or 4 that showed loss of nuclear ATRX. The samples were drawn from NOA16, a multicentre, single-arm, open-label phase I trial in Germany that tested a mutant IDH1 peptide vaccine in humans for the first time. Genomic DNA for TCRB sequencing was extracted from EDTA blood using the DNeasy Blood and Tissue Kit. A remark on this clone: Its antigen is unknown. Base qualities are not provided; no much larger clone lies one nucleotide away.

Overall results and qualifications from the work: Across multiple MHC alleles, vaccine-induced immune responses were seen in nearly 95% of patients. No apparent relationship was observed between pseudoprogression and alterations in the top peripheral T cell clonotypes detected by TCRB sequencing. Selection of PBMC samples for TCRB deep sequencing was based on availability. The authors noted that analyses of patient blood samples could not be reproduced because of sample limitations.

V is reduced by 7 bases and J by 5 bases, leaving a spacing of 17 bases between them. The CDR3 has 15 amino acids, counting the end cysteine and phenylalanine. The kept DNA is CDR3 alone, 45 bases in frame from the first base. According to the germline V gene (reference sequence), CDR1 reads LNHDA and CDR2 reads SQIVND. The library was produced with the immunoSEQ multiplex PCR assay. Rearranged TCR beta chain sequences were amplified using the hsTCRB Kit according to the manufacturer's protocol. An Illumina MiSeq was used to sequence the TCRB libraries. Under the source paper's analysis protocol: The proprietary platform of the kit vendor was used for demultiplexing, trimming and gene mapping. What TCRdb holds here is the immuneACCESS table cut down to in-frame rearrangements. Part of the clones is not present; checked against another copy, under half of the missing clones reflect an unresolved V gene, and the others are unexplained. The DNA gave D and trimming, while V, J and clone size come from that table. The sample yields 55,000 to 65,000 clones; about 79% were counted once. The ten largest clonotypes hold 5.3% of the sample.

This specimen consisted of PBMCs, obtained from a glioma patient whose treatment included an IDH1 peptide vaccine. Here the chain combines TRBV19 and TRBJ2-2; no confident D gene assignment can be made. This receptor was identified in a man in his fifties or sixties with glioma. The nucleotides read TGTGCCAGTAAGTTCAGGTCCTCGAGGACCGGGGAGCTGTTTTTT. It specifies CASKFRSSRTGELFF.